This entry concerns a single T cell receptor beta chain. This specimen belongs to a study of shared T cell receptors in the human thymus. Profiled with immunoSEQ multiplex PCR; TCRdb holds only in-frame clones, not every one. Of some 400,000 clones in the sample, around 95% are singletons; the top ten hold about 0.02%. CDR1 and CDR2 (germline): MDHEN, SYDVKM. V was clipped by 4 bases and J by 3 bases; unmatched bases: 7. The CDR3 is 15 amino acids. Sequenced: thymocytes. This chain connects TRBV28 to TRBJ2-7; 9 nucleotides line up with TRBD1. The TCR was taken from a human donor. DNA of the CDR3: TGTGCCAGCAGTTCGGTCCGGGACAGGGACTACGAGCAGTACTTC. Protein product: CASSSVRDRDYEQYF.